A single sample is the source of the 21 T cell receptor beta chains below, sequenced in a study of blood T cell repertoires in COVID-19. The method was immunoSEQ multiplex PCR; TCRdb's version includes in-frame clones alone and lacks a portion of them. The sample contains fewer than 350,000 clones, around 89% of which appear only once. Sequenced: PBMCs or T cells enriched from blood (not recorded which). The source is a woman between 55 and 75 years old in a cohort exposed to, infected with or recovered from COVID-19 (not recorded which).

V gene TRBV27 combines with J gene TRBJ2-2; D is uncertain. CDR1 and CDR2 from the germline V gene are MNHEY and SMNVEV (reference sequence). CDR3 length: 15 residues. V was pared by 3 bases and J by 8 bases, with 16 bases between. CDR3 amino acids: CASSFRRSHQGELFF. CDR3 bases: TGTGCCAGCAGTTTCAGGCGATCCCATCAGGGGGAGCTGTTTTTT.

CDR3 amino acids: CASSFGRGYEQYF. As DNA, the CDR3 is TGTGCCAGCAGTTTTGGCAGGGGCTACGAGCAGTACTTC. The gene calls are TRBV2 and TRBJ2-7; the D gene is possibly TRBD1 (6 bases). Germline CDR1 is SNHLY and CDR2 is FYNNEI. V was trimmed by 5 bases and J by 3 bases, leaving 11 bases between them. CDR3 length equals 13 residues.

The V gene is TRBV19, the J gene TRBJ1-5; D gene uncertain. Looked up from germline, CDR1 is LNHDA and CDR2 is SQIVND (reference sequence). The CDR3 contains 14 residues. Trimming shortened V by 8 bases and J by 1 base, and 12 bases separated the two germline ends. The CDR3: CASGRVQSNQPQHF. In DNA form, the CDR3 reads TGTGCCAGTGGGCGGGTTCAGAGCAATCAGCCCCAGCATTTT.

The chain combines TRBV4-2 with TRBJ1-5, with D hard to call. This CDR3 has 14 amino acids. Germline-derived CDR1 and CDR2 are LGHNA and YNFKEQ. The V and J ends lost 1 base and 3 bases respectively, with 7 bases between them. The CDR3 is CASSQGGTNQPQHF. The CDR3, as DNA: TGTGCCAGCAGCCAAGGTGGCACCAATCAGCCCCAGCATTTT.

The V call is TRBV5-4, the J call TRBJ2-1; D uncertain. Germline V gene lookup returns CDR1 SGHNT and CDR2 YYREEE (reference sequence). The CDR3 is made up of 14 amino acids. Trimming cost V 4 bases and J 4 bases, with 12 bases left between them. The CDR3 bases are TGTGCCAGCAGCCCCACTCCCACTTACAATGAGCAGTTCTTC. Encoded protein: CASSPTPTYNEQFF.

V gene TRBV5-1 combines with J gene TRBJ1-1; 8 bases match TRBD1. CDR1 SGHRS and CDR2 YFSETQ come from the germline V gene. Trimming removed 2 bases from V and 4 bases from J; junction bases left unmatched: 7. CDR3 length: 15 residues. CDR3: CASSFTGGYGTEAFF. CDR3 DNA sequence: TGCGCCAGCAGCTTTACAGGGGGGTATGGCACTGAAGCTTTCTTT.

The V call is TRBV5-1, the J call TRBJ2-5, with D perhaps matching TRBD2 (5 bases). V lost 1 base to trimming and J lost 1 base, with 11 bases between them. The CDR3 is 15 amino acids. Looked up from germline, CDR1 is SGHRS and CDR2 is YFSETQ. As DNA, the CDR3 is TGCGCCAGCAGCTTGATTCCGGGGTTCCAAGAGACCCAGTACTTC. Translating it yields CASSLIPGFQETQYF.

The rearrangement links TRBV11-3 to TRBJ2-2, with D possibly TRBD1 on 5 matching bases. This CDR3 comprises 15 residues. CDR1 and CDR2 from the germline V gene are SGHNT and YENEEA. V lost 2 bases and J lost 5, with 12 bases in between. In DNA, the CDR3 is TGTGCCAGCAGCTTAACATTACAGGCGACCGGGGAGCTGTTTTTT. Translated, it gives CASSLTLQATGELFF. The full variable domain, its missing parts supplied by reference TRBV11-3 and TRBJ2-2, is EAGVVQSPRYKIIEKKQPVAFWCNPISGHNTLYWYLQNLGQGPELLIRYENEEAVDDSQLPKDRFSAERLKGVDSTLKIQPAELGDSAVYLCASSLTLQATGELFFGEGSRLTVL.

V usage is TRBV18 and J usage is TRBJ2-1; the match to TRBD1 covers 7 bases. V gave up 6 bases and J gave up 6 bases; unmatched junction bases: 5. Germline CDR1 and CDR2: KGHSH and LQKENI. The CDR3 sequence is 13 residues long. The CDR3 reads CASSSRDSNEQFF. The CDR3 region has the DNA TGTGCCAGCTCCTCAAGGGACAGCAATGAGCAGTTCTTC.

The CDR3 here is CATSDPGQGFGTDTQYF. The CDR3 DNA sequence: TGTGCCACCAGTGATCCCGGACAGGGGTTCGGTACAGATACGCAGTATTTT. This chain links TRBV24-1 with TRBJ2-3; 9 bases are a match to TRBD1. The V and J ends lost 3 bases and 3 bases, in that order; junction bases with no gene match: 9. The germline gives CDR1 KGHDR, CDR2 SFDVKD. This CDR3 is 17 amino acids long.

This chain uses TRBV15 with TRBJ1-5, with D possibly being TRBD1 (6 bases). V lost 2 bases to trimming and J lost 1 base, with 6 bases between them. Germline lookup yields CDR1 LNHNV and CDR2 YYDKDF (reference sequence). CDR3 size: 14 residues. The CDR3 spells CATSRQGSNQPQHF. Here the CDR3 DNA reads TGTGCCACCAGCAGACAGGGGAGCAATCAGCCCCAGCATTTT.

The chain recombines TRBV29-1 with TRBJ2-1, with TRBD2 as a possible D gene (6 bases). There are 19 residues in the CDR3. The V end lost 4 bases, the J end lost 0 bases, and 25 bases lay between the germline ends. CDR1 is SQVTM and CDR2 is ANQGSEA in the germline V gene. CDR3 residues: CSVVGVSGHHRSSYNEQFF. The CDR3 DNA is TGCAGCGTTGTAGGGGTTAGCGGCCACCACCGGAGCTCCTACAATGAGCAGTTCTTC.

The rearrangement uses TRBV3-1 (or the pseudogene TRBV3-2) and TRBJ2-3; TRBD2 matches at 12 bases. J was trimmed by 1 base and V by 0 bases; bases with no gene match: 11. This CDR3 is built from 20 residues. CDR1 is LGHDT, CDR2 YNNKEL, per germline (reference sequence). CDR3 in amino acids: CASSQDRALAGGPGTDTQYF. The CDR3 region has the DNA TGTGCCAGCAGCCAAGACCGAGCCCTAGCGGGAGGGCCTGGCACAGATACGCAGTATTTT.

The V gene is TRBV19, the J gene TRBJ2-1; 7 bases fit TRBD1. Germline-derived CDR1 and CDR2 are LNHDA and SQIVND (reference sequence). V lost 4 bases and J lost 3; bases outside the gene matches: 15. The CDR3 is 18 residues long. CDR3 in amino acids: CASSRGTQGSRHYNEQFF. CDR3 nucleotides: TGTGCCAGTAGTAGGGGAACACAGGGGAGTAGGCACTACAATGAGCAGTTCTTC.

This chain links TRBV28 with TRBJ1-2; D not certain. This CDR3 region has 13 residues. Trimming shortened V by 3 bases and J by 4 bases, and 9 bases separated the two germline ends. CDR1 is MDHEN, CDR2 SYDVKM, per germline. The CDR3: CASSFEVSYGYTF. The CDR3 bases are TGTGCCAGCAGTTTCGAGGTGAGCTATGGCTACACCTTC.

The chain recombines TRBV18 with TRBJ1-1, with D hard to call. The CDR3 runs 13 residues. V lost 1 base and J lost 1, with 4 bases in between. CDR1 KGHSH and CDR2 LQKENI come from the germline V gene. The CDR3 bases are TGTGCCAGCTCACCACTAAAGAACACTGAAGCTTTCTTT. It specifies CASSPLKNTEAFF.

The genes are TRBV28 and TRBJ2-1; 12 nucleotides align to TRBD2. Unmatched junction bases numbered 17, after V lost 5 bases and J lost 6 bases. Germline V CDR1 and CDR2: MDHEN, SYDVKM. The CDR3 is 19 amino acids. The CDR3 region is CASSTGTGQTSGRRNEQFF. The CDR3 DNA sequence: TGTGCCAGCAGTACCGGGACAGGGCAAACTAGCGGGAGGCGCAATGAGCAGTTCTTC.

V usage is TRBV4-1 and J usage is TRBJ2-4, with D perhaps TRBD1 (6 bases). The CDR3 is made up of 15 amino acids. The V end was cut by 2 bases, the J end by 7 bases, with 15 bases between. CDR1 MGHRA and CDR2 YSYEKL come from the germline V gene. Written as DNA, the CDR3 is TGCGCCAGCAGCCAACCCTTAGCGAGGGGGAACATTCAGTACTTC. Amino acids: CASSQPLARGNIQYF.

The chain's CDR3 is CASSLWQGGPNEQFF. The DNA for the CDR3 is TGTGCCAGCAGTTTATGGCAGGGAGGCCCAAATGAGCAGTTCTTC. The rearrangement joins TRBV27 to TRBJ2-1, with a tentative D call TRBD2 (6 bases). Germline V gives CDR1 MNHEY, CDR2 SMNVEV (reference sequence). The CDR3 extends over 15 amino acids. Trimming pared 1 base from V and 7 bases from J, leaving 14 bases between.

The V call is TRBV28, the J call TRBJ2-7; 7 bases are shared with TRBD1. CDR1 MDHEN and CDR2 SYDVKM come from the germline V gene. The V and J ends lost 6 bases and 5 bases, in that order; junction bases with no gene match: 13. This CDR3 contains 15 residues. CDR3 nucleotides: TGTGCCAGCAGGGGTCTACAGGGGCGCCCCCACGAGCAGTACTTC. This translates into CASRGLQGRPHEQYF.

The chain links TRBV9 to TRBJ2-1, with 9 nucleotides matching TRBD2. This CDR3 spans 15 amino acids. Per germline, CDR1 SGDLS and CDR2 YYNGEE. The V segment lost 0 bases and the J segment 7 bases; nucleotides outside the gene matches: 5. CDR3 bases: TGTGCCAGCAGCGTAGATGCCAGCGGGAGGAATGAGCAGTTCTTC. Translated: CASSVDASGRNEQFF. Full variable domain (rest looked up from reference TRBV9 and TRBJ2-1): DSGVTQTPKHLITATGQRVTLRCSPRSGDLSVYWYQQSLDQGLQFLIQYYNGEERAKGNILERFSAQQFPDLHSELNLSSLELGDSALYFCASSVDASGRNEQFFGPGTRLTVL.